Listed below are T cell receptor beta chains from one sample, sequenced in a study of T cell repertoires in cytomegalovirus infection. These TCRs are of unknown antigen specificity. One entry per CDR3 protein, called by TCRdb with MiXCR from the reads. The sample carries nearly 700,000 distinct CDR3 sequences, around 32% recorded once. The sequencing here drew on cultured PBMCs, taken from culture after CMV antigen stimulation. Receptor source: a human donor in good health (CMV status not recorded). Some clones in this sample may be carry-over from other donors' samples. The CDR3 runs from the conserved cysteine through the conserved F or W. A D gene is named only where the DNA matches it firmly. Size is stated for part of the rows, as once, few or many counts, or as a class when the clone is expanded.

d_call clone_size j_call v_call cdr3_aa cdr3_nt
NA few TRBJ2-1 TRBV12-3/TRBV12-4 CASMWANEQFF TGTGCCAGCATGTGGGCAAATGAGCAGTTCTTC
NA few TRBJ2-1 TRBV10-1 CASQDGDLASSNEQFF TGCGCCAGCCAGGATGGGGATTTGGCTTCTTCCAATGAGCAGTTCTTC
TRBD2 NA TRBJ2-1 TRBV19 CASSISKGALAGTTYNEQFF TGTGCCAGTAGTATTTCAAAGGGGGCTCTAGCGGGGACCACCTACAATGAGCAGTTCTTC
NA NA TRBJ1-2 TRBV5-5 CASSARTANYGYTF TGTGCCAGCAGCGCGAGGACAGCTAACTATGGCTACACCTTC
NA NA TRBJ1-1 TRBV12-3/TRBV12-4 CASSSYQGNTEAFF TGTGCCAGCAGTTCCTATCAGGGTAACACTGAAGCTTTCTTT
NA many TRBJ1-1 TRBV25-1 CASSDRGNTEAFF TGTGCCAGCAGTGACAGGGGGAACACTGAAGCTTTCTTT
TRBD1 many TRBJ1-5 TRBV7-2 CASSLEGASSQPQHF TGTGCCAGCAGCTTAGAGGGGGCGAGTTCTCAGCCCCAGCATTTT
TRBD2 NA TRBJ2-3 TRBV2 CALKASGRADTQYF TGTGCTCTCAAGGCTAGCGGGAGGGCAGATACGCAGTATTTT
NA few TRBJ1-6 TRBV28 CASSFSALSLHF TGTGCCAGCAGTTTCTCTGCGTTGTCCCTCCACTTT
NA NA TRBJ1-5 TRBV6-5 CASSSTGWDSNQPQHF TGTGCCAGCAGTTCCACAGGGTGGGATAGCAATCAGCCCCAGCATTTT
TRBD1 NA TRBJ1-4 TRBV19 CASSTTGGVKKLFF TGTGCCAGTAGTACGACAGGGGGAGTCAAAAAACTGTTTTTT
NA few TRBJ1-1 TRBV7-2 CASSLQGSATEAFF TGTGCCAGCAGCTTACAGGGGTCCGCCACTGAAGCTTTCTTT
NA NA TRBJ2-5 TRBV5-1 CASRRGAQGETQYF TGCGCCAGCAGACGGGGGGCCCAGGGGGAGACCCAGTACTTC
NA NA TRBJ2-1 TRBV7-6 CASSLFFLNEQFF TGTGCCAGCAGCTTATTTTTCCTCAATGAGCAGTTCTTC
NA NA TRBJ1-4 TRBV20-1 CSARRQSTNEKLFF TGCAGTGCTCGCCGACAGTCAACTAATGAAAAACTGTTTTTT
TRBD1 few TRBJ1-1 TRBV3-1 CASSQGDRNTEAFF TGTGCCAGCAGCCAAGGGGACAGGAACACTGAAGCTTTCTTT
TRBD1 few TRBJ1-2 TRBV28 CASSSGQGHYGYTF TGTGCCAGCAGTTCGGGACAGGGGCACTATGGCTACACCTTC
TRBD1 NA TRBJ1-2 TRBV20-1 CSARDGTALSSYGYTF TGCAGTGCTAGAGACGGGACAGCCCTCTCATCCTATGGCTACACCTTC
NA many TRBJ2-3 TRBV7-2 CASSPTARSTDTQYF TGTGCCAGCAGTCCGACTGCTCGGAGCACAGATACGCAGTATTTT
NA many TRBJ2-5 TRBV10-3 CAISESRETQYF TGTGCCATCAGTGAGTCTCGGGAGACCCAGTACTTC
NA NA TRBJ1-1 TRBV12-3/TRBV12-4 CASSPIRGYEAFF TGTGCCAGCAGTCCCATACGGGGGTATGAAGCTTTCTTT
NA few TRBJ2-7 TRBV28 CASSGTGTTYEQYF TGTGCCAGCAGTGGGACCGGGACGACCTACGAGCAGTACTTC
TRBD2 NA TRBJ2-2 TRBV5-4 CASSLERGGANTGELFF TGTGCCAGCAGCTTGGAACGCGGGGGAGCGAACACCGGGGAGCTGTTTTTT
NA NA TRBJ2-3 TRBV20-1 CSASPSGTDTQYF TGCAGTGCTAGCCCTAGCGGCACAGATACGCAGTATTTT
TRBD1 many TRBJ2-1 TRBV7-2 CASSLGRGHYNEQFF TGTGCCAGCAGCCTAGGCAGGGGGCACTACAATGAGCAGTTCTTC
NA NA TRBJ2-3 TRBV4-1 CASSQDGIGSYTQYF TGCGCCAGCAGCCAAGATGGGATCGGAAGCTATACGCAGTATTTT
TRBD2 NA TRBJ2-7 TRBV12-3/TRBV12-4 CASTGGKYEQYF TGTGCCAGCACCGGGGGGAAATACGAGCAGTACTTC
NA few TRBJ2-5 TRBV10-3 CATMEGETQETQYF TGTGCCACAATGGAGGGGGAGACCCAAGAGACCCAGTACTTC
NA NA TRBJ2-1 TRBV6-1 CASSEGEARSSYNEQFF TGTGCCAGCAGTGAAGGGGAAGCGCGGAGCTCCTACAATGAGCAGTTCTTC